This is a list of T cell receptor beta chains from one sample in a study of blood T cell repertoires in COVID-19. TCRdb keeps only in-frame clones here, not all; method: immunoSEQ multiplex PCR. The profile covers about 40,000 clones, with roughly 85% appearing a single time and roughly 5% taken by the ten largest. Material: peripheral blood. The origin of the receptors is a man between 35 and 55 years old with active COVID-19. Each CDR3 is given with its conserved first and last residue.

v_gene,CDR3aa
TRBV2,CASRGTGGTEAFF
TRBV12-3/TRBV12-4,CASSLGQGHGYTF
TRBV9,CASSVASGSYTGELFF
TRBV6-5,CASSYSTGSGANVLTF
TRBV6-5,CASSIGTPYNSPLHF
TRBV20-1,CSASPGTGGDGSPLHF
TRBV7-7,CASSLDVTSGFYEQYF
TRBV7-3,CASSQQGANNYGYTF
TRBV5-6,CASTYGAGEYEQYF
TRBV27,CASSFSGGYAETQYF
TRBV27,CASSLSASGSVTDTQYF
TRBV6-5,CASKPGQGAYEQYF
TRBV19,CASSIPLVGKSEAFF
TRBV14,CASSRWVLAGGDEQYF
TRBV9,CASSGGQGSGDTQYF
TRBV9,CASSSRSFTGELFF
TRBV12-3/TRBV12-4,CASSPPDRYEQYF
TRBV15,CATSRDWLAGGPKTQYF
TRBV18,CASSPLFGGTQYF
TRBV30,CVWNRFSGRGGGSGNTIYF
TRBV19,CASSPTTGFYGYTF
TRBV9,CASSVGQPGNTIYF
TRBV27,CASSLGTGESDEAFF
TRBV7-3,CASSFQGGTEAFF
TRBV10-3,CATSRGAGDYGYTF
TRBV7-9,CASSPGTDSYEQYF